This TCR beta chain was retrieved from a study of blood T cell repertoires in COVID-19. Study background: Whether acute or convalescent, the COVID-19 samples came from the United States, Italy and Spain. T cells, B-cell-depleted T cells, or PBMCs provided the cDNA or gDNA that served as material.

CDR1 is KGHSH, CDR2 LQKENI, per germline. The V and J ends lost 3 bases and 2 bases respectively, with 10 bases between them. This CDR3 is built from 14 residues. Enrolled during active infection, Seattle patients were then followed longitudinally. TCRdb keeps only in-frame clones here, not all; method: immunoSEQ multiplex PCR. The sample has fewer than 700,000 clones; about 89% are singletons. Comments on this clone: The sample has other DNA sequences that encode this CDR3 too.

Source material: peripheral blood. The J gene is TRBJ1-2, the V gene TRBV18; tentative D call: TRBD1 (5 bases). The TCR was taken from a woman aged 45-60 years with COVID-19, enrolled during active disease. The chain's CDR3 is CASSPQGSNYGYTF. The CDR3 nucleotides are TGTGCCAGCTCACCTCAGGGCTCGAACTATGGCTACACCTTC.